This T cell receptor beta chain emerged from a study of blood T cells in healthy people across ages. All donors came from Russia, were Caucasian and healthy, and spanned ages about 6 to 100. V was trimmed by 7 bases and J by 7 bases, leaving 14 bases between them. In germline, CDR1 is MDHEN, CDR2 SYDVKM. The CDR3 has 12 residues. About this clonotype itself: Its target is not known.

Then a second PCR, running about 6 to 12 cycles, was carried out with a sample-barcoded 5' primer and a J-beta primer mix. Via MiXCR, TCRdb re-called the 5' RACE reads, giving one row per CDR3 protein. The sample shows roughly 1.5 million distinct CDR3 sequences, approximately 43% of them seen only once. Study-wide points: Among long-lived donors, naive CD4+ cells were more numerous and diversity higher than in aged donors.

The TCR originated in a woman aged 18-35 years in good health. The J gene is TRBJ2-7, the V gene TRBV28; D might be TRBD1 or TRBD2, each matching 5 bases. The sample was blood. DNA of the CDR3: TGTGCCAGCATGGGGCGGGTCAATGAGCAGTACTTC. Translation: CASMGRVNEQYF.